This T cell receptor beta chain stems from a study of glioma-infiltrating T cells after dendritic cell vaccination. This CDR3 spans 16 amino acids. The germline CDR1 and CDR2 sequences are MNHEY and SMNVEV (reference sequence). Trimming removed 2 bases from V and 1 base from J, with 14 bases in between. As to time point: after dendritic cell vaccination, including at tumor progression/relapse. Using immunoSEQ multiplex PCR, the repertoire was profiled, and TCRdb retains in-frame clones only, with some absent. The sample carries about 10,000 clones, roughly 77% recorded once. Sequenced here: blood, sampled after dendritic cell vaccination. This rearrangement joins TRBV27 to TRBJ1-1; D remains ambiguous. The receptor was isolated from a human donor with glioblastoma. CDR3 DNA sequence: TGTGCCAGCAGTTTAGGCGGAGGGTGGGGGAACACTGAAGCTTTCTTT. It encodes CASSLGGGWGNTEAFF.